A single sample gave rise to the 23 T cell receptor beta chains below, sequenced in a study of blood T cell repertoires in COVID-19. Data came from immunoSEQ multiplex PCR; TCRdb stores just in-frame clones and leaves some out. The sample lists roughly 150,000 clones; roughly nine tenths were seen once. Specimen: peripheral blood. The receptors stem from a woman between 40 and 55 years old with acute or convalescent COVID-19.

The chain is built from TRBV6-5 and TRBJ1-6; 10 nucleotides match TRBD1. Germline lookup yields CDR1 MNHEY and CDR2 SVGAGI. This CDR3 is 14 amino acids long. After removal of 7 bases from V and 9 bases from J, the junction contained 6 bases not matched to a gene. The CDR3 DNA reads TGTGCCAGCACGCGACAGGGGGCTCGTTCACCCCTCCACTTT. Amino acid sequence: CASTRQGARSPLHF.

The gene calls are TRBV5-4 and TRBJ2-1, with 15 bases aligning to TRBD2. CDR3 length: 20 amino acids. CDR1 and CDR2 from the germline V gene are SGHNT and YYREEE (reference sequence). J lost 7 bases, V lost 3 bases, and 17 bases had no gene match. The CDR3 region has the DNA TGTGCCAGCAGCTATGATCCGGGACTAGCGGGAGGTTGGATGAGGAATGAGCAGTTCTTC. Translation: CASSYDPGLAGGWMRNEQFF.

The gene calls are TRBV7-3 and TRBJ2-3; a possible D gene is TRBD2 (6 bases). V was trimmed by 7 bases and J by 0 bases, leaving 11 bases between them. This CDR3 is built from 14 residues. The germline CDR1 and CDR2 sequences are SGHTA and FQGTGA. The CDR3, as DNA: TGTGCCAGCAATAGCGGTACTAGCACAGATACGCAGTATTTT. Translated, it gives CASNSGTSTDTQYF.

This clone was seen once. The chain links TRBV27 to TRBJ2-3; D is perhaps TRBD2 (6 bases). This CDR3 contains 16 residues. Trimming took off 2 bases at V and 1 base at J, with 13 bases between the two ends. The germline V gene encodes CDR1 MNHEY and CDR2 SMNVEV (reference sequence). The DNA for the CDR3 is TGTGCCAGCAGTTTACGGGGGACGTCACGCACAGATACGCAGTATTTT. Its translation is CASSLRGTSRTDTQYF.

This clone has a handful of counts. The rearrangement links TRBV7-3 to TRBJ2-7, with D perhaps matching TRBD1 (5 bases). Between the trimmed V and J ends, which lost 1 base and 5 bases, there was a span of 9 bases. This CDR3 is 13 amino acids long. CDR1 is SGHTA, CDR2 FQGTGA, per germline. The CDR3 loop reads CASSLSREDEQYF. The CDR3, as DNA: TGTGCCAGCAGCTTAAGCAGGGAAGACGAGCAGTACTTC.

The CDR3 loop reads CASRAGLVSNQPQHF. CDR3 sequence (DNA): TGTGCCAGTAGGGCAGGGCTTGTGAGCAATCAGCCCCAGCATTTT. The V call is TRBV19, the J call TRBJ1-5, with TRBD1 as a possible D gene (5 bases). CDR1 and CDR2 (germline): LNHDA, SQIVND (reference sequence). V was cut by 6 bases and J by 1 base, with 13 bases left in between. The CDR3 covers 15 residues.

The chain uses TRBV11-2 and TRBJ2-1; 10 bases line up with TRBD2. This CDR3 contains 15 residues. The V segment lost 3 bases and the J segment 6 bases; nucleotides outside the gene matches: 5. Looked up from germline, CDR1 is SGHAT and CDR2 is FQNNGV. The CDR3 DNA reads TGTGCCAGCAGCTTGAGCGGGAGGGCCGGCAATGAGCAGTTCTTC. As protein: CASSLSGRAGNEQFF.

The chain has TRBV3-1 (or the pseudogene TRBV3-2) and TRBJ2-3; 9 bases fit TRBD2. Germline V gene lookup returns CDR1 LGHDT and CDR2 YNNKEL (reference sequence). The CDR3 consists of 15 residues. J was trimmed by 2 bases and V by 1 base; bases with no gene match: 1. The CDR3 DNA is TGTGCCAGCAGCCAAGCTAGCGGGAACACAGATACGCAGTATTTT. Translated, it gives CASSQASGNTDTQYF.

The CDR3 spells CASSLMPSPETQYF. The CDR3 region has the DNA TGTGCCAGCAGCTTGATGCCTAGCCCCGAGACCCAGTACTTC. The V gene is TRBV7-2, the J gene TRBJ2-5, with a possible D match to TRBD2 (5 bases). Trimming took off 3 bases at V and 5 bases at J, with 13 bases between the two ends. Looked up from germline, CDR1 is SGHTA and CDR2 is FQGNSA. This CDR3 comprises 14 residues.

This clone was seen just once. V is TRBV11-2 and J is TRBJ2-2; 8 nucleotides agree with TRBD2. Trimming took 1 base from V and 6 from J; bases not matched to a gene: 7. Germline CDR1 is SGHAT and CDR2 is FQNNGV. The CDR3 is 16 residues long. The DNA of the CDR3 is TGTGCCAGCAGCTTAGGCGGTCTAGCGGGCTCCGGGGAGCTGTTTTTT. It specifies CASSLGGLAGSGELFF.

V and J are TRBV10-3 and TRBJ2-5; 10 bases agree with TRBD2. Germline trimming cut 6 bases from V and 9 bases from J; bases unmatched to any gene: 7. Per the germline V gene, CDR1 is ENHRY and CDR2 is SYGVKD. The CDR3 sequence is 13 residues long. CDR3: CAIRTAGGGAQYF. Here the CDR3 DNA reads TGTGCCATCAGAACAGCGGGAGGGGGTGCCCAGTACTTC.

The chain links TRBV11-3 to TRBJ2-3; TRBD1 matches at 9 bases. The CDR3 has 14 residues. Germline V lookup: CDR1 SGHNT, CDR2 YENEEA. The V segment lost 4 bases and the J segment 5 bases; nucleotides outside the gene matches: 4. CDR3 loop: CASSSGQGLDTQYF. The DNA of the CDR3 is TGTGCCAGCAGCTCGGGACAGGGACTAGATACGCAGTATTTT.

The chain combines TRBV6-5 with TRBJ1-2; D possibly corresponds to TRBD1 (6 bases). Germline assignment: CDR1 MNHEY and CDR2 SVGAGI. CDR3 size: 14 residues. Trimming pared 6 bases from V and 0 bases from J, leaving 11 bases between. The CDR3 sequence is CASRQGRANYGYTF. The CDR3 DNA follows: TGTGCCAGCAGACAGGGCAGAGCTAACTATGGCTACACCTTC.

The chain recombines TRBV30 with TRBJ2-7, with TRBD1 matching over 7 bases. With V trimmed by 5 bases and J by 0 bases, 7 bases remained unmatched. Germline CDR1 GTSNPN, CDR2 SVGIG (reference sequence). The CDR3 is made up of 14 amino acids. As DNA, the CDR3 is TGTGCCTGGGGACAGGTCCCACTCTCCTACGAGCAGTACTTC. Translation: CAWGQVPLSYEQYF.

The V gene is TRBV5-1, the J gene TRBJ1-2; 9 bases match TRBD1. Trimming cost V 3 bases and J 4 bases; bases outside gene matches: 7. The CDR3 runs to 15 residues. Germline CDR1 is SGHRS and CDR2 is YFSETQ. CDR3 coding DNA: TGCGCCAGCAGCTCCACAGGGGGCGGGATCTATGGCTACACCTTC. This gives the protein CASSSTGGGIYGYTF.

The chain carries TRBV7-2 and TRBJ2-7; 7 bases align to TRBD1. The CDR3 consists of 15 residues. Germline V gives CDR1 SGHTA, CDR2 FQGNSA. V shed 1 base, J shed 0 bases, and the junction held 3 bases outside the gene matches. The CDR3 loop reads CASSLDRGGSYEQYF. In DNA, the CDR3 is TGTGCCAGCAGCTTAGACAGGGGTGGCTCCTACGAGCAGTACTTC. The entire variable domain, with the rest obtained from reference TRBV7-2 and TRBJ2-7, is as follows: GAGVSQSPSNKVTEKGKDVELRCDPISGHTALYWYRQSLGQGLEFLIYFQGNSAPDKSGLPSDRFSAERTGGSVSTLTIQRTQQEDSAVYLCASSLDRGGSYEQYFGPGTRLTVT.

This chain links TRBV21-1 with TRBJ2-2; the D call in the table, TRBD1, was not verified against the DNA. TRBV21-1 is listed as a pseudogene. CDR3 length equals 23 residues. CDR3 in DNA: TGTGCCAGCAGCAAAGAAGGGTTAGAGCCCCGGGACAGGGATTATCAGAACACCGGGGAGCTGTTTTTT. It encodes CASSKEGLEPRDRDYQNTGELFF.

The chain couples TRBV12-3 or TRBV12-4 to TRBJ1-5, with D tentatively TRBD1 (6 bases). This CDR3 spans 13 amino acids. Trimming stripped 6 bases from V and 5 bases from J, with 11 bases between. The CDR3 protein is CASSNHRDQPQHF. The CDR3 DNA is TGTGCCAGCAGCAACCACAGGGATCAGCCCCAGCATTTT.

This rearrangement joins TRBV27 to TRBJ2-1, with 7 bases matching TRBD1. The CDR3 totals 14 residues. CDR1 and CDR2 (germline): MNHEY, SMNVEV (reference sequence). V lost 1 base and J lost 6; bases outside the gene matches: 3. The CDR3 loop reads CASSLFGTANEQFF. Written as DNA, the CDR3 is TGTGCCAGCAGTTTATTCGGGACAGCCAATGAGCAGTTCTTC.

The rearrangement uses TRBV3-1 (or the pseudogene TRBV3-2) and TRBJ1-3; D ambiguous. The CDR3 is 14 residues long. Germline CDR1 and CDR2: LGHDT and YNNKEL (reference sequence). V was pared by 1 base and J by 4 bases, with 8 bases between. The CDR3 sequence: CASSQAGAGNTIYF. Here the CDR3 DNA reads TGTGCCAGCAGCCAAGCTGGAGCCGGAAACACCATATATTTT.

The CDR3 protein is CASSSTRQTYEQYF. DNA for the CDR3: TGTGCCAGCAGTTCCACCCGACAGACTTACGAGCAGTACTTC. The genes are TRBV6-5 and TRBJ2-7; D may be TRBD1 (5 bases). Germline CDR1 reads MNHEY; CDR2 reads SVGAGI. There are 14 residues in the CDR3. The V end was cut by 4 bases, the J end by 4 bases, with 14 bases between.

The genes are TRBV6-5 and TRBJ2-2; D call uncertain. The CDR3 has 13 amino acids. Germline-derived CDR1 and CDR2 are MNHEY and SVGAGI. Trimming stripped 0 bases from V and 5 bases from J, with 4 bases between. This CDR3 is CASSYSATGELFF. In nucleotides, the CDR3 is TGTGCCAGCAGTTACTCGGCTACCGGGGAGCTGTTTTTT.

The genes are TRBV24-1 and TRBJ1-4, with 7 nucleotides matching TRBD1. Germline CDR1 and CDR2: KGHDR and SFDVKD. The V gene end was trimmed by 1 base and the J gene end by 5 bases; junction bases not matched to a gene: 9. The CDR3 consists of 17 residues. This CDR3 reads CATSDFRGGKRNEKLFF. The CDR3 DNA reads as TGTGCCACCAGTGATTTCAGAGGGGGCAAAAGGAATGAAAAACTGTTTTTT.